Listed below are T cell receptor beta chains from one sample, sequenced in a study of cytomegalovirus exposure and HLA in healthy donors. Clones were read by immunoSEQ multiplex PCR, and TCRdb kept only the in-frame ones, dropping some. Counted here are approximately 150,000 clones, about 87% occurring once; the ten biggest clones make up 1.4%. The sample taken for sequencing was PBMCs. Receptors originate from a young woman in good health and CMV-seronegative. CDR3s include the opening cysteine and the closing phenylalanine or tryptophan. The order of the fields is V gene, D gene, J gene, clone size, CDR3 protein, CDR3 DNA. The D gene is left open where the match is weak. Clone sizes are given selectively: once, few, many, or a class where the clone is expanded.

TRBV7-9	NA	TRBJ1-6	few	CASRGDNSPLHF	TGTGCCAGCAGAGGGGATAATTCACCCCTCCACTTT
TRBV19	TRBD1	TRBJ2-1	NA	CASSPTGGRHNEQFF	TGTGCCAGTAGCCCGACAGGGGGTCGGCACAATGAGCAGTTCTTC
TRBV5-4	TRBD2	TRBJ2-2	few	CASSSRSGVNTGELFF	TGTGCCAGCAGCTCCCGAAGCGGGGTGAACACCGGGGAGCTGTTTTTT
TRBV5-1	NA	TRBJ1-2	NA	CASSSTGLNGYTF	TGCGCCAGCAGCTCAACAGGGCTAAACGGCTACACCTTC
TRBV9	NA	TRBJ1-1	NA	CASSVAGGLTEAFF	TGTGCCAGCAGCGTAGCAGGTGGTCTCACTGAAGCTTTCTTT
TRBV2	NA	TRBJ1-4	NA	CASRETGRATNEKLFF	TGTGCCAGCAGAGAGACAGGTCGGGCAACTAATGAAAAACTGTTTTTT
TRBV19	TRBD1	TRBJ2-1	NA	CATNRGYNEQFF	TGTGCCACGAACAGGGGCTACAATGAGCAGTTCTTC
TRBV2	NA	TRBJ2-1	NA	CASSENLWRSSYNEQFF	TGTGCCAGCAGTGAAAATCTTTGGCGGAGCTCCTACAATGAGCAGTTCTTC
TRBV29-1	TRBD1	TRBJ2-3	once	CSVGQGSVDTQYF	TGCAGCGTTGGACAGGGCTCGGTAGATACGCAGTATTTT
TRBV4-1	NA	TRBJ1-2	NA	CASSQGKFRDNNYGYTF	TGCGCCAGCAGCCAAGGCAAGTTCCGGGACAATAACTATGGCTACACCTTC
TRBV5-6	NA	TRBJ1-2	NA	CASSQEEGLFGYTF	TGTGCCAGCAGCCAGGAGGAGGGTCTCTTTGGCTACACCTTC